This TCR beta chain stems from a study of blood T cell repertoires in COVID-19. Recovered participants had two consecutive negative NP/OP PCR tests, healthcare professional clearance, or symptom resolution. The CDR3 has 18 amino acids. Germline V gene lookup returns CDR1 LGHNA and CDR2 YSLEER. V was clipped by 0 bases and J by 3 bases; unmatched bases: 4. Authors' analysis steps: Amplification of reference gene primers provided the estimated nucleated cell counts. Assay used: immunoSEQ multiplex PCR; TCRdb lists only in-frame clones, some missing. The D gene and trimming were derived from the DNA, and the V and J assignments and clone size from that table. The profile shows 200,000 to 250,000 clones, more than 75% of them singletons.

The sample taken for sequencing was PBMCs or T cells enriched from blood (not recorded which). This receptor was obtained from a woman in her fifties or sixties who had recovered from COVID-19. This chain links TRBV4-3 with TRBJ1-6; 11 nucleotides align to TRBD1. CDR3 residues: CASSQDRGQGDYNSPLHF. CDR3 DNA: TGCGCCAGCAGCCAAGATAGGGGACAGGGGGACTATAATTCACCCCTCCACTTT.